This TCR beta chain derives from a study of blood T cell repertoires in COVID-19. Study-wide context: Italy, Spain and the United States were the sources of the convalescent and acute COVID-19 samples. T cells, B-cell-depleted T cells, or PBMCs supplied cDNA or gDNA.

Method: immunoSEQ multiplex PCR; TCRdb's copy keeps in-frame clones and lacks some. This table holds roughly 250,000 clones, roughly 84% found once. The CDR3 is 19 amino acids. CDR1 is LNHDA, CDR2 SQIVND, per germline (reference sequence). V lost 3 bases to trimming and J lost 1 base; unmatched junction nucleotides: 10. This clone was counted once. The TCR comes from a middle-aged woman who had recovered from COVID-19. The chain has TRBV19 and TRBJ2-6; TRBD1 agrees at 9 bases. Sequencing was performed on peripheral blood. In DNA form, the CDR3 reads TGTGCCAGTAGTATGAATTCGCGGACAGGGGTTTCTGGGGCCAACGTCCTGACTTTC. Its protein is CASSMNSRTGVSGANVLTF. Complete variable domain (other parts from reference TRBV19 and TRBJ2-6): DGGITQSPKYLFRKEGQNVTLSCEQNLNHDAMYWYRQDPGQGLRLIYYSQIVNDFQKGDIAEGYSVSREKKESFPLTVTSAQKNPTAFYLCASSMNSRTGVSGANVLTFGAGSRLTVL.